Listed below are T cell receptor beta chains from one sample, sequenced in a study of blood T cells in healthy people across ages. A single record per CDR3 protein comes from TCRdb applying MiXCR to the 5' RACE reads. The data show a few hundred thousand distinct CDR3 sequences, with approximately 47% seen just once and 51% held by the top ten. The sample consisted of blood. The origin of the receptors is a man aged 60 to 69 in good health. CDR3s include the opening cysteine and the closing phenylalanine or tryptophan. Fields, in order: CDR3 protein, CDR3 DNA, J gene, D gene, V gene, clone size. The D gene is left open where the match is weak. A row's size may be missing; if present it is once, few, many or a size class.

CASSQDISGRGGTQYF,TGCGCCAGCAGCCAAGATATTAGCGGGAGAGGGGGTACGCAGTATTTT,TRBJ2-3,TRBD2,TRBV4-3,NA
CASSVTGTSAHGFF,TGTGCCAGCAGCGTAACGGGGACTAGCGCTCATGGGTTCTTC,TRBJ2-1,TRBD2,TRBV7-3,NA
CASSPGQPPLEQYF,TGTGCCAGCTCACCCGGACAGCCGCCCCTCGAGCAGTACTTC,TRBJ2-7,NA,TRBV18,NA
CASSRLAEAPYEQYF,TGTGCCAGCAGCCGACTAGCGGAAGCCCCCTACGAGCAGTACTTC,TRBJ2-7,TRBD2,TRBV7-9,NA
CASSFNGEKLFF,TGTGCCAGCAGTTTTAACGGTGAAAAACTGTTTTTT,TRBJ1-4,NA,TRBV12-3/TRBV12-4,once
CASSLFDGTYEQYF,TGTGCCAGCAGTTTATTCGACGGAACCTACGAGCAGTACTTC,TRBJ2-7,NA,TRBV27,NA
CASSYRDTPSYEQYF,TGTGCCAGCTCCTACCGGGACACCCCCTCCTACGAGCAGTACTTC,TRBJ2-7,NA,TRBV6-5,many
CASSHDRVGGETQYF,TGTGCCAGCAGCCACGACAGGGTAGGGGGGGAGACCCAGTACTTC,TRBJ2-5,NA,TRBV7-2,few
CSARTSGGRETQYF,TGCAGTGCTCGGACTAGCGGGGGCAGAGAGACCCAGTACTTC,TRBJ2-5,TRBD2,TRBV20-1,NA
CASSSSGRVKYGYTF,TGTGCCAGCAGCTCCTCCGGCAGGGTGAAGTATGGCTACACCTTC,TRBJ1-2,NA,TRBV11-2,NA
CASSSSTGQPQHF,TGTGCCAGCAGCTCGTCGACGGGTCAGCCCCAGCATTTT,TRBJ1-5,NA,TRBV7-2,NA
CASSLTDRGVNTEAFF,TGTGCCAGCTCACTTACGGACAGGGGTGTGAACACTGAAGCTTTCTTT,TRBJ1-1,TRBD1,TRBV18,once
CSATSPGTSGNNEQFF,TGCAGTGCAACTTCTCCCGGGACTAGCGGGAACAATGAGCAGTTCTTC,TRBJ2-1,TRBD2,TRBV20-1,NA
CSATGTLSYNEQFF,TGCAGTGCTACCGGGACCCTCAGCTACAATGAGCAGTTCTTC,TRBJ2-1,NA,TRBV20-1,NA
CASSQPNSYNEQFF,TGTGCCAGCAGCCAACCTAACTCCTACAATGAGCAGTTCTTC,TRBJ2-1,NA,TRBV3-1,few
CSAQTPQNSYEQYF,TGCAGTGCCCAGACGCCCCAGAACTCCTACGAGCAGTACTTC,TRBJ2-7,NA,TRBV20-1,NA
CASSLKAYEQYF,TGTGCCAGCAGCCTAAAGGCCTACGAGCAGTACTTC,TRBJ2-7,NA,TRBV28,NA
CSARDGTEHQPQHF,TGCAGTGCTAGAGATGGTACCGAGCATCAGCCCCAGCATTTT,TRBJ1-5,NA,TRBV20-1,few
CASSLGLAGSPRAANEQFF,TGTGCCAGCAGCTTAGGACTAGCGGGATCACCGCGGGCGGCGAATGAGCAGTTCTTC,TRBJ2-1,TRBD2,TRBV7-2,NA
CASSLAGAGNEQFF,TGTGCCAGCTCACTAGCGGGGGCGGGGAATGAGCAGTTCTTC,TRBJ2-1,TRBD2,TRBV6-6,NA
CAIQDRSYNEQFF,TGTGCCATCCAGGACAGATCCTACAATGAGCAGTTCTTC,TRBJ2-1,NA,TRBV6-2/TRBV6-3,NA
CASSQGGGVREQFF,TGTGCCAGCAGCCAAGGGGGCGGTGTTAGGGAGCAGTTCTTC,TRBJ2-1,NA,TRBV14,once
CASSREQGGAVLTF,TGTGCCAGCAGCCGCGAACAGGGGGGCGCAGTCCTGACTTTC,TRBJ2-6,TRBD1,TRBV7-2,few
CASSVAGLAFDEQFF,TGTGCCAGCAGCGTAGCTGGACTAGCGTTCGATGAGCAGTTCTTC,TRBJ2-1,TRBD2,TRBV9,once
CASSRPGQKNTEAFF,TGTGCCAGCAGCAGACCGGGACAGAAGAACACTGAAGCTTTCTTT,TRBJ1-1,TRBD1,TRBV9,NA
CASSLDGGGETQYF,TGTGCCAGCAGCTTAGATGGAGGGGGAGAGACCCAGTACTTC,TRBJ2-5,NA,TRBV11-2,NA